The next 27 T cell receptor beta chains were all read from a single sample in a study of CD8+ T cells in alopecia areata. TCR sequencing used cDNA made by reverse transcription of extracted RNA. The method was immunoSEQ multiplex PCR; TCRdb's version includes in-frame clones alone and lacks a portion of them. The table lists 140,000 to 150,000 clones, approximately 56% of them singletons. Sequencing used CD8+ T cells sorted from blood. All receptors derive from a human donor in good health.

This clone was found once. V gene TRBV5-1 combines with J gene TRBJ2-2; D may correspond to TRBD1 or TRBD2 (5 bases each). Germline loops: CDR1 SGHRS, CDR2 YFSETQ. V was trimmed by 2 bases and J by 5 bases, leaving 10 bases between them. The CDR3 has 14 amino acids. In DNA form, the CDR3 reads TGCGCCAGCAGCTTCGGGGCAGGGACCGGGGAGCTGTTTTTT. As protein: CASSFGAGTGELFF. Full variable domain (missing parts from reference TRBV5-1 and TRBJ2-2): KAGVTQTPRYLIKTRGQQVTLSCSPISGHRSVSWYQQTPGQGLQFLFEYFSETQRNKGNFPGRFSGRQFSNSRSEMNVSTLELGDSALYLCASSFGAGTGELFFGEGSRLTVL.

J is TRBJ2-1 and V is TRBV29-1; 10 positions agree with TRBD2. CDR1 is SQVTM and CDR2 is ANQGSEA in the germline V gene. Trimming removed 4 bases from V and 5 bases from J; junction bases left unmatched: 5. The CDR3 runs 14 residues. The DNA for the CDR3 is TGCAGCGTTGTAAGCGGGGGGGCCCACAATGAGCAGTTCTTC. It yields the protein CSVVSGGAHNEQFF.

This chain connects TRBV5-6 to TRBJ1-1; D is undetermined. Trimming stripped 4 bases from V and 6 bases from J, with 10 bases between. The CDR3 is 12 residues long. Germline V lookup: CDR1 SGHDT, CDR2 YYEEEE. The CDR3 DNA is TGTGCCAGCAGCGCCGGGATCTCTGAAGCTTTCTTT. It translates to CASSAGISEAFF.

CDR3: CASSANRHLAGDKQYF. DNA of the CDR3: TGTGCCAGCAGCGCTAATAGGCATCTAGCGGGAGACAAGCAGTACTTC. The J gene is TRBJ2-7, the V gene TRBV9, with 10 bases fitting TRBD2. The ends lost 3 bases at V and 8 bases at J; junction bases unmatched: 14. From germline, CDR1 is SGDLS and CDR2 YYNGEE. The CDR3 length is 16 residues.

The rearrangement links TRBV4-1 to TRBJ2-3; D gene uncertain. V shed 4 bases and J shed 0 bases, with 8 bases lying between them. The CDR3 has 14 amino acids. CDR1 and CDR2 from the germline V gene are MGHRA and YSYEKL. CDR3 DNA: TGCGCCAGCAGCCCGTACAGTAGCACAGATACGCAGTATTTT. Residues: CASSPYSSTDTQYF.

The chain employs TRBV15 and TRBJ1-3; 8 bases are shared with TRBD1. CDR1 LNHNV and CDR2 YYDKDF come from the germline V gene (reference sequence). The CDR3 totals 20 residues. V was clipped by 1 base and J by 3 bases; unmatched bases: 17. The CDR3 DNA reads TGTGCCACCAGCAGAGGCGGACAGGGCGCCAGGTACTGGATTGGAAACACCATATATTTT. It yields the protein CATSRGGQGARYWIGNTIYF.

The V call is TRBV28, the J call TRBJ1-2; 7 bases align to TRBD1. Trimming cost V 9 bases and J 5 bases; bases outside gene matches: 3. CDR3 length: 11 residues. The germline CDR1 and CDR2 sequences are MDHEN and SYDVKM. The CDR3 spells CASQGVYGYTF. CDR3 bases: TGTGCCAGTCAGGGGGTTTATGGCTACACCTTC.

The V gene is TRBV27, the J gene TRBJ2-1; D tentatively reads TRBD1 or TRBD2 (5 bases each). This CDR3 region has 15 residues. V lost 1 base and J 8 bases, leaving 15 bases between the germline ends. Looked up from germline, CDR1 is MNHEY and CDR2 is SMNVEV (reference sequence). CDR3 DNA: TGTGCCAGCAGTTTATTATCGCAGGGAGCCCATGAGCAGTTCTTC. It codes for CASSLLSQGAHEQFF.

The V gene is TRBV5-1, the J gene TRBJ2-3; 8 bases fit TRBD2. CDR1 and CDR2 (germline): SGHRS, YFSETQ. V lost 1 base, J lost 0 bases, and 4 bases stayed unmatched. This CDR3 contains 16 residues. The CDR3 is CASSLLQRESTDTQYF. DNA for the CDR3: TGCGCCAGCAGCTTGTTGCAGCGGGAGAGCACAGATACGCAGTATTTT.

The CDR3 region is CASSPDRLAGHNEQFF. The DNA for the CDR3 is TGTGCCAGCAGCCCGGACCGACTAGCGGGGCACAATGAGCAGTTCTTC. This rearrangement joins TRBV7-2 to TRBJ2-1, with 11 bases that match TRBD2. This CDR3 has 16 amino acids. Germline V lookup: CDR1 SGHTA, CDR2 FQGNSA. With V trimmed by 5 bases and J by 5 bases, 8 bases remained unmatched.

The chain carries TRBV4-1 and TRBJ1-1; D gene unclear. Germline values: CDR1 MGHRA, CDR2 YSYEKL. Trimming left V 6 bases short and J 6 bases short, with 11 bases between. This CDR3 is built from 12 residues. This CDR3 reads CASRSDGAEAFF. For the CDR3, the DNA is TGCGCCAGCAGGAGTGACGGAGCTGAAGCTTTCTTT.

The chain links TRBV5-1 to TRBJ2-1; 13 positions agree with TRBD2. V was pared by 3 bases and J by 2 bases, with 2 bases of the junction left unmatched. Germline V gene data show CDR1 as SGHRS and CDR2 as YFSETQ. This CDR3 comprises 16 residues. CDR3 coding DNA: TGCGCCAGCAGCTCGGGACTAGCGGGAACCTACAATGAGCAGTTCTTC. Its protein product is CASSSGLAGTYNEQFF.

The V gene is TRBV9, the J gene TRBJ2-1; D might be TRBD1 (6 bases). Germline-derived CDR1 and CDR2 are SGDLS and YYNGEE. The CDR3 sequence is 12 residues long. The germline V and J ends were trimmed by 3 bases and 16 bases, with 17 bases remaining between them. Here the CDR3 reads CASSGRGRNVFF. CDR3 coding DNA: TGTGCCAGCAGCGGCAGGGGAAGGAATGTATTCTTC.

This clone is a singleton in its sample. The CDR3 DNA follows: TGTGCCAGCAGCCCGGGACAGGGTCAGCAGCCCCAGCATTTT. Translated, it gives CASSPGQGQQPQHF. The chain uses TRBV7-9 and TRBJ1-5; 9 nucleotides line up with TRBD1. CDR3 size: 14 residues. V lost 5 bases, J lost 7 bases, and 6 bases stayed unmatched. Germline CDR1 SEHNR, CDR2 FQNEAQ (reference sequence).

This clone has only a few counts. Other DNA sequences of this sample code for an identical CDR3. V is TRBV2 and J is TRBJ1-3; D gene unclear. V shed 6 bases and J shed 4 bases, with 1 base lying between them. The length of the CDR3 is 10 residues. Germline V gene data show CDR1 as SNHLY and CDR2 as FYNNEI. The CDR3 loop is CASRGNTIYF. For the CDR3, the DNA is TGTGCCAGCAGGGGAAACACCATATATTTT. The complete variable domain, with remaining parts taken from reference TRBV2 and TRBJ1-3, reads EPEVTQTPSHQVTQMGQEVILRCVPISNHLYFYWYRQILGQKVEFLVSFYNNEISEKSEIFDDQFSVERPDGSNFTLKIRSTKLEDSAMYFCASRGNTIYFGEGSWLTVV.

As for this clone: The same CDR3 can be traced to other DNA sequences in this sample. The chain carries TRBV7-9 and TRBJ1-1; D is unresolved. The germline V gene encodes CDR1 SEHNR and CDR2 FQNEAQ (reference sequence). This CDR3 is 12 amino acids long. V lost 6 bases and J lost 1, with 6 bases in between. CDR3 sequence: CASSRGNTEAFF. DNA of the CDR3: TGTGCCAGCAGTCGGGGGAACACTGAAGCTTTCTTT.

This clone was seen a few times. CDR3 sequence (DNA): TGTGCTAGTGGTTTGGCCTACGAGCAGTACTTC. This translates into CASGLAYEQYF. J is TRBJ2-7 and V is TRBV12-5; D call uncertain. The V gene's germline CDR1 is LGHNT and CDR2 FRNRAP. The CDR3 consists of 11 residues. The V gene lost 1 base and the J gene lost 2 bases, with 0 bases spanning the gap.

CDR3 nucleotides: TGTGCCAGCAGCCCCCCGGGGGCTAGGGACGAGCAGTACTTC. Residues: CASSPPGARDEQYF. J is TRBJ2-7 and V is TRBV9; D may match TRBD1 or TRBD2 (6 bases each). CDR3 length: 14 residues. Per the germline V gene, CDR1 is SGDLS and CDR2 is YYNGEE. The V gene lost 4 bases and the J gene lost 5 bases, with 16 bases spanning the gap.

V is TRBV30 and J is TRBJ1-1; D is ambiguous. This CDR3 comprises 15 residues. V was trimmed by 2 bases and J by 1 base, leaving 14 bases between them. Per germline, CDR1 GTSNPN and CDR2 SVGIG (reference sequence). CDR3 nucleotide sequence: TGTGCCTGGAGTAGCGCGACCGCCTGGAACACTGAAGCTTTCTTT. Translating it yields CAWSSATAWNTEAFF.

This chain joins TRBV30 and TRBJ1-2; D call uncertain. Germline CDR1 GTSNPN, CDR2 SVGIG (reference sequence). V dropped 5 bases and J dropped 3 bases, with 10 bases sitting between them. The CDR3 covers 12 residues. CDR3 residues: CAWGRDDYGYTF. The CDR3 nucleotides are TGTGCCTGGGGTAGGGATGACTATGGCTACACCTTC.

The chain has TRBV7-8 and TRBJ2-3; 8 nucleotides agree with TRBD2. Germline assignment: CDR1 SGHVS and CDR2 FQNEAQ. Losses at the gene ends were 1 base for V and 6 bases for J; bases not matched to a gene: 3. This CDR3 is built from 14 residues. DNA for the CDR3: TGTGCCAGCAGCTTAGGGACTAGCATGGATACGCAGTATTTT. It translates to CASSLGTSMDTQYF.

In its sample, this clone was seen a few times. The gene calls are TRBV7-9 and TRBJ2-1; 9 positions match TRBD1. CDR1 and CDR2 (germline): SEHNR, FQNEAQ (reference sequence). The junction had 8 bases not matched to a gene; V was cut back by 4 bases and J by 4 bases. This CDR3 has 16 amino acids. In DNA form, the CDR3 reads TGTGCCAGCAGCTCGACCGGGACAGGGCCTTACAATGAGCAGTTCTTC. This encodes CASSSTGTGPYNEQFF.

In this sample, this clone turned up once. V gene TRBV27 combines with J gene TRBJ1-4; 7 nucleotides agree with TRBD1. This CDR3 has 14 amino acids. With V trimmed by 3 bases and J by 8 bases, 6 bases remained unmatched. CDR1 and CDR2 (germline): MNHEY, SMNVEV (reference sequence). CDR3 in amino acids: CASSFDRVGEKLFF. The CDR3 region has the DNA TGTGCCAGCAGTTTCGACAGGGTCGGAGAAAAACTGTTTTTT.

The gene calls are TRBV4-1 and TRBJ2-1; maybe TRBD2 (5 bases). Trimming removed 1 base at V and 4 bases at J, with 17 bases between. The germline gives CDR1 MGHRA, CDR2 YSYEKL. This CDR3 is 17 amino acids long. This CDR3 is CASSQVYSSRGYNEQFF. The CDR3 DNA follows: TGCGCCAGCAGCCAAGTCTACTCTAGTCGAGGGTACAATGAGCAGTTCTTC.

This clone was found a few times. This chain joins TRBV5-4 and TRBJ1-1; no reliable D call. The CDR3 is 15 amino acids. Germline V gene lookup returns CDR1 SGHNT and CDR2 YYREEE (reference sequence). The V end lost 2 bases, the J end lost 0 bases, and 11 bases lay between the germline ends. The CDR3 loop reads CASSFYKMMNTEAFF. CDR3 DNA: TGTGCCAGCAGCTTTTACAAAATGATGAACACTGAAGCTTTCTTT.

This clone was seen only a few times. V usage is TRBV27 and J usage is TRBJ2-7, with D perhaps matching TRBD2 (7 bases). This CDR3 has 15 residues. CDR1 is MNHEY, CDR2 SMNVEV, per germline (reference sequence). The ends were cut back, 3 bases at V and 3 bases at J, with 15 bases in the middle. CDR3 protein: CASSFRGAGIYEQYF. The CDR3 coding sequence is TGTGCCAGCAGTTTTCGGGGGGCCGGAATCTACGAGCAGTACTTC.

This chain links TRBV9 with TRBJ2-1; 10 bases are shared with TRBD2. V shed 3 bases and J 5 bases; nucleotides not matched to a gene: 5. The CDR3 consists of 15 residues. Germline values: CDR1 SGDLS, CDR2 YYNGEE. The CDR3 spells CASSATGLAHNEQFF. The CDR3 DNA sequence: TGTGCCAGCAGCGCAACGGGACTAGCGCACAATGAGCAGTTCTTC.